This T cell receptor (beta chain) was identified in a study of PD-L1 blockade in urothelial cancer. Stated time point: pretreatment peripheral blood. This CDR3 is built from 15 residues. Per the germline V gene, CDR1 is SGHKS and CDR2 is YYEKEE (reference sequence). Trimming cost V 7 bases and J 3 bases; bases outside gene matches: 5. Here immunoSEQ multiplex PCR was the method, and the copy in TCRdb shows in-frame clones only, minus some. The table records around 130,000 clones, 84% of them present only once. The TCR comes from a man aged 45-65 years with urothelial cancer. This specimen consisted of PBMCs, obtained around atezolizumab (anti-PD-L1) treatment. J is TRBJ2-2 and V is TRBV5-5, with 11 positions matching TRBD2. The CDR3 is CASRRTSGYTGELFF. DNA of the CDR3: TGTGCCAGCCGACGGACTAGCGGGTACACCGGGGAGCTGTTTTTT.